Following are 24 T cell receptor beta chains from one sample sequenced in a study of T cell changes during pregnancy in multiple sclerosis. TCRdb's copy holds only in-frame clones and misses some; the assay was immunoSEQ multiplex PCR. The sample yields around 24,000 clones, about nine tenths seen once. Material: CD8+ T cells from peripheral blood mononuclear cells, obtained in the first trimester of pregnancy. These receptor sequences come from a female donor in good health, enrolled as a control in a pregnancy study.

This clone appeared once. The chain couples TRBV4-3 to TRBJ1-1; D remains ambiguous. The germline V and J ends were trimmed by 4 bases and 0 bases, with 21 bases remaining between them. The germline CDR1 and CDR2 sequences are LGHNA and YSLEER. The CDR3 extends over 18 amino acids. This CDR3 reads CASSPVREESGMNTEAFF. The CDR3 region has the DNA TGCGCCAGCAGCCCGGTTCGTGAAGAAAGCGGCATGAACACTGAAGCTTTCTTT.

The chain couples TRBV9 to TRBJ2-1; TRBD2 aligns across 7 bases. The trim removed 2 bases at V and 4 bases at J, leaving 6 bases unmatched. The CDR3 runs 15 residues. CDR1 SGDLS and CDR2 YYNGEE come from the germline V gene. The CDR3 protein is CASSVGGGTYNEQFF. Written as DNA, the CDR3 is TGTGCCAGCAGCGTGGGCGGGGGAACATACAATGAGCAGTTCTTC. The whole variable domain, filled in from reference TRBV9 and TRBJ2-1, reads DSGVTQTPKHLITATGQRVTLRCSPRSGDLSVYWYQQSLDQGLQFLIQYYNGEERAKGNILERFSAQQFPDLHSELNLSSLELGDSALYFCASSVGGGTYNEQFFGPGTRLTVL.

This clone has just a few counts. The rearrangement links TRBV27 to TRBJ2-7; the D is unclear. Trimming removed 5 bases from V and 1 base from J, with 9 bases in between. Germline V lookup: CDR1 MNHEY, CDR2 SMNVEV (reference sequence). The length of the CDR3 is 13 residues. CDR3 sequence reads: CASSHRASYEQYF. Written as DNA, the CDR3 is TGTGCCAGCAGTCATCGAGCTTCCTACGAGCAGTACTTC.

The CDR3 here is CASNGGTSNTEAFF. The CDR3 DNA reads TGTGCCAGCAACGGTGGGACATCGAACACTGAAGCTTTCTTT. The rearrangement joins TRBV11-1 to TRBJ1-1, with D maybe TRBD1 (6 bases). V shed 7 bases and J shed 1 base, with 13 bases lying between them. Germline V lookup: CDR1 SGHAT, CDR2 FQDESV (reference sequence). CDR3 size: 14 residues.

This sequence joins TRBV4-1 and TRBJ1-6, with 7 bases matching TRBD1. The CDR3 has 15 residues. Looked up from germline, CDR1 is MGHRA and CDR2 is YSYEKL. V was clipped by 4 bases and J by 7 bases; unmatched bases: 7. In DNA form, the CDR3 reads TGCGCCAGCAGCCCCGCCGGGACAGAAAATTCACCCCTCCACTTT. Protein: CASSPAGTENSPLHF.

This chain joins TRBV5-6 and TRBJ2-1, with D perhaps matching TRBD2 (5 bases). The CDR3 is made up of 17 amino acids. Trimming cost V 0 bases and J 4 bases, with 17 bases left between them. Germline CDR1 and CDR2: SGHDT and YYEEEE. The CDR3 loop is CASSLGIKRSIYNEQFF. The CDR3 DNA follows: TGTGCCAGCAGCTTGGGTATAAAGCGGAGTATATACAATGAGCAGTTCTTC.

The rearrangement uses TRBV7-2 and TRBJ2-5; D perhaps matches TRBD2 (5 bases). This CDR3 is 12 amino acids long. Germline CDR1 is SGHTA and CDR2 is FQGNSA. The V gene lost 5 bases and the J gene lost 5 bases, with 9 bases spanning the gap. The CDR3 DNA reads as TGTGCCAGCAGCCTACCGGGGGAGACCCAGTACTTC. It is translated as CASSLPGETQYF.

The chain joins TRBV13 to TRBJ2-3; TRBD2 aligns across 12 bases. The germline gives CDR1 PRHDT, CDR2 FYEKMQ (reference sequence). J was trimmed by 5 bases and V by 10 bases; bases with no gene match: 4. This CDR3 has 13 residues. For the CDR3, the DNA is TGTGCCACGACGACTAGCGGGAGAGATACGCAGTATTTT. Its translation: CATTTSGRDTQYF.

In this sample, this clone turned up once. The V call is TRBV5-6, the J call TRBJ1-2, with 7 bases fitting TRBD1. This CDR3 has 14 residues. Germline CDR1 is SGHDT and CDR2 is YYEEEE. V lost 2 bases, J lost 7 bases, and 8 bases stayed unmatched. CDR3 sequence (DNA): TGTGCCAGCAGCTTAGTAGGCAGGGGGGCTGGCTACACCTTC. Its translation: CASSLVGRGAGYTF.

The chain has TRBV15 and TRBJ2-1, with 8 bases identical to TRBD1. The V and J ends lost 5 bases and 7 bases, in that order; junction bases with no gene match: 7. The CDR3 runs 14 residues. Germline V CDR1 and CDR2: LNHNV, YYDKDF (reference sequence). CDR3 DNA sequence: TGTGCCACCAGCGGTCAGGGGGCGGTGAATGAGCAGTTCTTC. It encodes CATSGQGAVNEQFF.

The rearrangement joins TRBV2 to TRBJ1-1, with D possibly matching TRBD1 (5 bases). With 6 bases removed from V and 6 bases from J, the gap between germline ends came to 17 bases. Germline CDR1 reads SNHLY; CDR2 reads FYNNEI. The CDR3 has 14 residues. The DNA for the CDR3 is TGTGCCAGCAGCGGATGGGGCGTTGAGTCTGAAGCTTTCTTT. Translated, it gives CASSGWGVESEAFF.

About this clone itself: One end of the junction is discordant with germline, which a read error may explain. The CDR3 sequence is CASSLGGFGRVNTEAFF. The CDR3 coding sequence is TGTGCCAGCAGCCTAGGCGGGTTTGGCAGGGTGAACACTGAAGCTTTCTTT. J is TRBJ1-1 and V is TRBV13; D perhaps matches TRBD1 (5 bases). CDR3 length: 17 residues. CDR1 and CDR2 from the germline V gene are PRHDT and FYEKMQ (reference sequence).

The chain employs TRBV7-9 and TRBJ1-2; 8 nucleotides agree with TRBD1. This CDR3 region has 14 residues. V shed 4 bases, J shed 6 bases, and the junction held 7 bases outside the gene matches. Germline V CDR1 and CDR2: SEHNR, FQNEAQ (reference sequence). In nucleotides, the CDR3 is TGTGCCAGCAGCTCCGGACAGGGAGACGATGGCTACACCTTC. Its protein is CASSSGQGDDGYTF.

The genes are TRBV27 and TRBJ2-7, with TRBD1 matching 7 bases. Per germline, CDR1 MNHEY and CDR2 SMNVEV (reference sequence). With 5 bases clipped from V and 3 bases from J, the junction kept 10 bases outside the gene matches. The CDR3 loop spans 15 amino acids. The CDR3 here is CASSGFGDSNYEQYF. CDR3 in DNA: TGTGCCAGCAGTGGTTTCGGGGACAGCAACTACGAGCAGTACTTC.

This rearrangement joins TRBV11-2 to TRBJ2-5; 7 nucleotides match TRBD1. The trim removed 6 bases at V and 3 bases at J, leaving 4 bases unmatched. The CDR3 length is 13 residues. Germline V gives CDR1 SGHAT, CDR2 FQNNGV. The CDR3 sequence: CASRTGTEETQYF. In DNA, the CDR3 is TGTGCCAGCAGAACCGGGACAGAAGAGACCCAGTACTTC.

The CDR3 DNA sequence: TGTGCCAGCAGCTTAGATTGGGCAGATGAGCAGTTCTTC. Protein sequence: CASSLDWADEQFF. This rearrangement joins TRBV7-9 to TRBJ2-1; D unresolved. The length of the CDR3 is 13 residues. V lost 1 base and J 8 bases, leaving 9 bases between the germline ends. Per germline, CDR1 SEHNR and CDR2 FQNEAQ (reference sequence).

This clone was counted a single time. The rearrangement joins TRBV13 to TRBJ1-6, with 8 bases that match TRBD1. CDR3 length: 15 amino acids. CDR1 is PRHDT and CDR2 is FYEKMQ in the germline V gene (reference sequence). J was trimmed by 8 bases and V by 0 bases; bases with no gene match: 3. In DNA, the CDR3 is TGTGCCAGCAGCTTAGGTCAGGGGGCAGATTCACCCCTCCACTTT. This encodes CASSLGQGADSPLHF.

Here the CDR3 reads CASRLGTGDYGYTF. CDR3 DNA: TGTGCCAGCAGGTTAGGGACAGGCGACTATGGCTACACCTTC. The chain uses TRBV5-6 and TRBJ1-2; 8 nucleotides align to TRBD1. The germline V gene has CDR1 SGHDT and CDR2 YYEEEE. The CDR3 covers 14 residues. The trim removed 5 bases at V and 3 bases at J, leaving 6 bases unmatched.

This chain connects TRBV15 to TRBJ1-2; D unresolved. Germline CDR1 reads LNHNV; CDR2 reads YYDKDF (reference sequence). The CDR3 runs 15 residues. V was shortened by 6 bases and J by 4 bases, with 18 bases between the two germline ends. CDR3 DNA sequence: TGTGCCACCAGTCCATCCCGGGTAACGAGCTATGGCTACACCTTC. Amino acid sequence: CATSPSRVTSYGYTF.

The V gene is TRBV9, the J gene TRBJ2-3; 8 bases align to TRBD2. Germline V CDR1 and CDR2: SGDLS, YYNGEE. The CDR3 length is 15 residues. The V segment lost 0 bases and the J segment 5 bases; nucleotides outside the gene matches: 5. CDR3 coding DNA: TGTGCCAGCAGCGTAGCCCGGGGGGGCAAAGATACGCAGTATTTT. Amino acids: CASSVARGGKDTQYF.

This chain joins TRBV10-3 and TRBJ1-1; no reliable D call. Germline values: CDR1 ENHRY, CDR2 SYGVKD. This CDR3 has 13 residues. With 4 bases removed from V and 0 bases from J, the gap between germline ends came to 6 bases. CDR3 nucleotides: TGTGCCATCAGTGCCAGAATGAACACTGAAGCTTTCTTT. Translation gives CAISARMNTEAFF.

The chain combines TRBV6-4 with TRBJ2-1; the match to TRBD2 covers 8 bases. The junction had 4 bases not matched to a gene; V was cut back by 3 bases and J by 3 bases. The CDR3 spans 15 residues. The germline CDR1 and CDR2 sequences are MRHNA and SNTAGT. Written as DNA, the CDR3 is TGTGCCAGCAGTGAAGTAGCGGGGTACTACAATGAGCAGTTCTTC. Its protein is CASSEVAGYYNEQFF.

The gene calls are TRBV7-9 and TRBJ1-4, with D possibly being TRBD1 (5 bases). CDR3 length equals 16 residues. Germline CDR1 SEHNR, CDR2 FQNEAQ (reference sequence). V lost 5 bases to trimming and J lost 8 bases, with 21 bases between them. The CDR3 DNA is TGTGCCAGCAGCCCGAAGACAGTATTTGGGAACGAAAAACTGTTTTTT. It is translated as CASSPKTVFGNEKLFF.

With respect to this clone: The same CDR3 arises from other DNA sequences in this sample as well. V is TRBV9 and J is TRBJ1-5, with D hard to call. V was clipped by 0 bases and J by 4 bases, with 5 bases between them. CDR3 length equals 13 residues. Germline lookup yields CDR1 SGDLS and CDR2 YYNGEE. CDR3 protein: CASSVDGNQPQHF. The CDR3 DNA reads TGTGCCAGCAGCGTAGACGGTAATCAGCCCCAGCATTTT.